A selection of T cell receptor beta chains follows, all from one sample in a study of blood T cell repertoires in COVID-19. The protocol was immunoSEQ multiplex PCR, while the TCRdb copy is restricted to in-frame clones and leaves out a portion. The sample includes around 170,000 clones, around 80% of them seen just once. The sequenced material came from PBMCs or T cells enriched from blood (not recorded which). These receptors all stem from a man aged 55-75 years who had been exposed to COVID-19. Each CDR3 is given with its conserved first and last residue. D genes are given only for firm matches. The size field is filled for only some rows; it gives once, few, many or a size class.

j_call,clone_size,d_call,v_call,cdr3_aa,cdr3_nt
TRBJ2-7,-,TRBD1,TRBV5-8,CASSLGTGGEYEQYF,TGTGCCAGCAGCCTCGGGACAGGGGGCGAATACGAGCAGTACTTC
TRBJ1-2,once,TRBD1,TRBV5-1,CASSLPLGQGQGYTF,TGCGCCAGCAGCTTGCCCTTGGGACAGGGGCAAGGCTACACCTTC
TRBJ1-4,many,TRBD1,TRBV30,CAWSVLGGTGKLDEKLFF,TGTGCCTGGAGTGTATTAGGGGGGACAGGGAAGTTGGATGAAAAACTGTTTTTT
TRBJ1-4,-,TRBD1,TRBV28,CASSSGQGAEKLFF,TGTGCCAGCAGCTCGGGACAGGGGGCGGAAAAACTGTTTTTT
TRBJ1-1,-,TRBD1,TRBV29-1,CSVQGETEAFF,TGCAGCGTTCAGGGGGAAACTGAAGCTTTCTTT
TRBJ1-3,-,-,TRBV18,CASSSGNTIYF,TGTGCCAGCTCGAGCGGAAACACCATATATTTT
TRBJ2-1,-,TRBD2,TRBV4-1,CASSSSGRASSYNEQFF,TGCGCCAGCAGCTCTAGCGGGAGGGCTAGCTCCTACAATGAGCAGTTCTTC
TRBJ2-1,-,TRBD2,TRBV3-1/TRBV3-2,CASTSVAGGREQFF,TGTGCCAGCACTTCGGTAGCGGGAGGGCGAGAGCAGTTCTTC
TRBJ2-3,-,TRBD2,TRBV19,CASSKWTSWGTDTQYF,TGTGCCAGTAGTAAGTGGACTAGCTGGGGCACAGATACGCAGTATTTT
TRBJ2-7,few,-,TRBV19,CASSYAARGYTYEQYF,TGTGCCAGTAGTTACGCCGCCAGGGGCTACACCTACGAGCAGTACTTC
TRBJ2-1,-,TRBD2,TRBV11-3,CASSPSFGTSGSSYNEQFF,TGTGCCAGCAGCCCCTCTTTTGGGACTAGCGGGAGTTCTTACAATGAGCAGTTCTTC
TRBJ2-1,-,TRBD2,TRBV9,CASSAGLAGNNEQFF,TGTGCCAGCAGCGCGGGACTAGCGGGTAACAATGAGCAGTTCTTC
TRBJ1-6,many,-,TRBV30,CAWGVGDNSPLHF,TGTGCCTGGGGCGTAGGGGATAATTCACCCCTCCACTTT
TRBJ1-5,-,-,TRBV27,CASRLNRVSNQPQHF,TGTGCCAGCAGGCTAAACCGGGTTTCGAATCAGCCCCAGCATTTT
TRBJ1-1,once,TRBD1,TRBV7-9,CASSLGPAGQTNTEAFF,TGTGCCAGCAGCTTAGGCCCCGCGGGACAGACGAACACTGAAGCTTTCTTT
TRBJ1-1,-,TRBD1,TRBV9,CASSVVGTGPNTEAFF,TGTGCCAGCAGCGTAGTAGGGACAGGGCCGAACACTGAAGCTTTCTTT
TRBJ2-7,-,-,TRBV5-4,CASSLGFGDEQYF,TGTGCCAGCAGCTTGGGTTTCGGGGACGAGCAGTACTTC
TRBJ1-3,-,-,TRBV6-5,CASSPRSSGNTIYF,TGTGCCAGCAGCCCGAGGAGCTCTGGAAACACCATATATTTT
TRBJ2-1,-,TRBD2,TRBV14,CASSQVFAGGEQFF,TGTGCCAGCAGCCAAGTGTTTGCGGGAGGTGAGCAGTTCTTC
TRBJ2-1,-,TRBD2,TRBV11-2,CASSLGASGRALGSNEQFF,TGTGCCAGCAGCTTAGGTGCGAGCGGGAGGGCCTTAGGTTCGAATGAGCAGTTCTTC
TRBJ2-2,-,TRBD2,TRBV27,CASSPQVLAGVTGELFF,TGTGCCAGCAGCCCCCAAGTCCTAGCGGGCGTTACCGGGGAGCTGTTTTTT
TRBJ2-1,once,TRBD2,TRBV7-9,CASSKGTSASNEQFF,TGTGCCAGCAGCAAAGGGACTAGCGCCTCCAATGAGCAGTTCTTC
TRBJ2-3,-,TRBD2,TRBV19,CASTRASGRLSDTQYF,TGTGCCAGTACCCGAGCGAGCGGGAGACTCTCAGATACGCAGTATTTT
TRBJ1-2,-,-,TRBV2,CASSVREGLTDGYTF,TGTGCCAGCAGTGTCAGGGAGGGGCTGACGGATGGCTACACCTTC
TRBJ1-1,-,TRBD1,TRBV9,CASSVVQGALGTEAFF,TGTGCCAGCAGCGTAGTACAGGGGGCGCTCGGAACTGAAGCTTTCTTT
TRBJ1-6,-,-,TRBV4-1,CASSQDWAASPLHF,TGCGCCAGCAGCCAAGACTGGGCAGCTTCACCCCTCCACTTT
TRBJ2-5,few,-,TRBV27,CASSLPGMRETQYF,TGTGCCAGCAGTTTGCCGGGTATGAGGGAGACCCAGTACTTC
TRBJ1-2,-,-,TRBV5-1,CASSLAVEGFSYTF,TGCGCCAGCAGCTTGGCCGTCGAGGGTTTCAGCTACACCTTC
TRBJ2-7,-,TRBD1,TRBV24-1,CATSDPGGSYEQYF,TGTGCCACCAGTGATCCAGGGGGCTCCTACGAGCAGTACTTC
TRBJ2-1,-,TRBD2,TRBV27,CASIRREGRNEQFF,TGTGCCAGCATTCGGCGGGAGGGCCGAAATGAGCAGTTCTTC
TRBJ2-1,-,TRBD2,TRBV10-1,CASSDYLAGGILYNEQFF,TGCGCCAGCAGTGATTATCTAGCGGGAGGGATTCTCTACAATGAGCAGTTCTTC
TRBJ2-5,-,TRBD1,TRBV3-1/TRBV3-2,CASSPRDRVQETQYF,TGTGCCAGCAGCCCGCGGGACAGGGTTCAAGAGACCCAGTACTTC
TRBJ2-5,-,TRBD2,TRBV28,CASSFSSSGQETQYF,TGTGCCAGCAGTTTTTCGAGTAGCGGGCAAGAGACCCAGTACTTC
TRBJ2-1,-,TRBD2,TRBV27,CASSLLTSGSSYNEQFF,TGTGCCAGCAGTTTGCTTACTAGCGGGAGCTCCTACAATGAGCAGTTCTTC
TRBJ2-5,-,TRBD2,TRBV5-1,CASSGGLAGNQETQYF,TGCGCCAGCAGCGGCGGACTAGCGGGGAACCAAGAGACCCAGTACTTC
TRBJ2-3,-,TRBD1,TRBV9,CASQGTGTDTQYF,TGTGCCAGCCAGGGGACAGGGACAGATACGCAGTATTTT
TRBJ2-5,-,-,TRBV12-3/TRBV12-4,CASSFWELETQYF,TGTGCCAGCAGTTTTTGGGAGCTCGAGACCCAGTACTTC
TRBJ2-6,-,TRBD1,TRBV6-2/TRBV6-3,CASTPTGGSGANVLTF,TGTGCCAGCACCCCGACAGGGGGCTCTGGGGCCAACGTCCTGACTTTC
TRBJ1-1,-,-,TRBV5-6,CASSLRQGGTEAFF,TGTGCCAGCAGCTTAAGGCAGGGTGGAACTGAAGCTTTCTTT
TRBJ2-1,-,-,TRBV15,CATSRRIGLTRNEQFF,TGTGCCACCAGCAGGAGGATCGGACTCACAAGGAATGAGCAGTTCTTC
TRBJ2-3,-,TRBD2,TRBV3-1/TRBV3-2,CASSPHPLASGHTDTQYF,TGTGCCAGCAGCCCACACCCCTTGGCTAGCGGACACACAGATACGCAGTATTTT
TRBJ1-3,-,-,TRBV5-1,CASSSGPQSSGNTIYF,TGCGCCAGCAGCTCTGGGCCCCAGAGCTCTGGAAACACCATATATTTT
TRBJ1-5,few,TRBD1,TRBV11-2,CASSHGTDRNQPQHF,TGTGCCAGCAGCCACGGGACAGACAGGAACCAGCCCCAGCATTTT
TRBJ1-6,-,TRBD1,TRBV9,CASSVTGTGGSPLHF,TGTGCCAGCAGCGTGACGGGGACAGGGGGGTCACCCCTCCACTTT
TRBJ1-5,-,TRBD1,TRBV5-6,CASSLGAGQGNQPQHF,TGTGCCAGCAGCTTGGGGGCGGGACAGGGGAATCAGCCCCAGCATTTT
TRBJ1-3,-,-,TRBV7-6,CASSLGSSGNTIYF,TGTGCCAGCAGCCTCGGGAGCTCTGGAAACACCATATATTTT
TRBJ2-3,-,TRBD2,TRBV7-2,CASSLVGGLAFGDTQYF,TGTGCCAGCAGCTTAGTAGGGGGACTAGCGTTTGGAGATACGCAGTATTTT
TRBJ1-1,-,-,TRBV19,CASSIAEKGFF,TGTGCCAGTAGTATAGCGGAGAAAGGTTTCTTT
TRBJ2-1,-,-,TRBV9,CASSSPVVKEQFF,TGTGCCAGCAGCAGCCCGGTGGTTAAGGAGCAGTTCTTC
TRBJ2-3,-,-,TRBV6-5,CASSSGISTDTQYF,TGTGCCAGCAGTTCCGGGATTAGCACAGATACGCAGTATTTT
TRBJ2-3,-,TRBD2,TRBV2,CASSRAGRGTDTQYF,TGTGCCAGCAGTCGGGCAGGGAGGGGCACAGATACGCAGTATTTT
TRBJ2-7,-,TRBD1,TRBV9,CASSVGGGQGYGGSYEQYF,TGTGCCAGCAGCGTAGGAGGAGGACAGGGTTACGGTGGATCCTACGAGCAGTACTTC
TRBJ2-2,few,-,TRBV6-5,CASRNAYTGELFF,TGTGCCAGCAGAAACGCGTACACCGGGGAGCTGTTTTTT
TRBJ1-4,-,TRBD1,TRBV18,CASSSPGTGAGLFF,TGTGCCAGCTCAAGTCCCGGGACAGGGGCAGGACTGTTTTTT
TRBJ1-6,-,-,TRBV9,CASSESPNNSPLHF,TGTGCCAGCAGCGAGTCCCCTAATAATTCACCCCTCCACTTT
TRBJ2-7,-,TRBD1,TRBV6-5,CATNRGRSDEQYF,TGTGCCACTAACAGGGGCCGATCGGACGAGCAGTACTTC
TRBJ2-2,-,TRBD1,TRBV6-1,CASSGRLGQPSGELFF,TGTGCCAGCAGTGGACGCTTGGGACAGCCCTCCGGGGAGCTGTTTTTT
TRBJ2-5,-,TRBD2,TRBV6-5,CASTRTSGEKTQYF,TGTGCCAGCACCAGGACTAGCGGGGAAAAGACCCAGTACTTC
TRBJ2-1,-,TRBD1,TRBV9,CASSVEGQGFYEQFF,TGTGCCAGCAGCGTAGAAGGACAGGGGTTCTATGAGCAGTTCTTC